A single sample is the source of the 10 T cell receptor beta chains below, sequenced in a study of cytomegalovirus exposure and HLA in healthy donors. The assay was immunoSEQ multiplex PCR, and TCRdb's table has in-frame clones only and misses some. The sample consists of around 150,000 clones, roughly 90% of them appearing once. Sequencing used PBMCs. All receptors come from a woman aged 25 to 45 in good health and CMV-seronegative.

The CDR3 DNA sequence: TGCAGCGTTGAAGGCACAGTCCCTAACTATGGCTACACCTTC. It specifies CSVEGTVPNYGYTF. This chain joins TRBV29-1 and TRBJ1-2; D not resolved. V was pared by 1 base and J by 0 bases, with 9 bases between. The CDR3 is made up of 14 amino acids. Germline V lookup: CDR1 SQVTM, CDR2 ANQGSEA. Variable domain in full (rest from reference TRBV29-1 and TRBJ1-2): SAVISQKPSRDICQRGTSLTIQCQVDSQVTMMFWYRQQPGQSLTLIATANQGSEATYESGFVIDKFPISRPNLTFSTLTVSNMSPEDSSIYLCSVEGTVPNYGYTFGSGTRLTVV.

The rearrangement links TRBV5-4 to TRBJ2-7, with D perhaps being TRBD1 or TRBD2 (5 bases each). Trimming took off 0 bases at V and 1 base at J, with 8 bases between the two ends. Germline V gene lookup returns CDR1 SGHNT and CDR2 YYREEE (reference sequence). The CDR3 is 14 residues long. CDR3 nucleotides: TGTGCCAGCAGCTTGGACAGGACTTCCTACGAGCAGTACTTC. Amino acid sequence: CASSLDRTSYEQYF.

V is TRBV19 and J is TRBJ2-5; D perhaps matches TRBD2 (7 bases). V shed 5 bases and J shed 4 bases, with 17 bases lying between them. Germline values: CDR1 LNHDA, CDR2 SQIVND (reference sequence). The CDR3 has 15 residues. CDR3 protein: CASSPSGGAGETQYF. The CDR3 region has the DNA TGTGCCAGTAGTCCCAGTGGGGGGGCCGGAGAGACCCAGTACTTC.

This clone occurred a few times. The genes are TRBV19 and TRBJ2-7; D call uncertain. Germline-derived CDR1 and CDR2 are LNHDA and SQIVND (reference sequence). Trimming pared 5 bases from V and 3 bases from J, leaving 5 bases between. The CDR3 is 11 amino acids. The CDR3, as DNA: TGTGCCAGTAGTTCCCTCTACGAGCAGTACTTC. Protein product: CASSSLYEQYF.

This chain connects TRBV9 to TRBJ1-2, with D unclear. Trimming left V 3 bases short and J 4 bases short, with 13 bases between. Germline V gene lookup returns CDR1 SGDLS and CDR2 YYNGEE. The CDR3 runs 14 residues. CDR3 DNA sequence: TGTGCCAGCAGCGATCGGACGGATACCTATGGCTACACCTTC. Translation: CASSDRTDTYGYTF. Drawing the rest from reference TRBV9 and TRBJ1-2, the complete variable domain is DSGVTQTPKHLITATGQRVTLRCSPRSGDLSVYWYQQSLDQGLQFLIQYYNGEERAKGNILERFSAQQFPDLHSELNLSSLELGDSALYFCASSDRTDTYGYTFGSGTRLTVV.

The chain has TRBV2 and TRBJ2-5; 12 bases match TRBD1. The J segment lost 4 bases and the V segment lost 5 bases, leaving 5 bases of the junction unmatched. CDR1 SNHLY and CDR2 FYNNEI come from the germline V gene. This CDR3 region has 15 residues. The CDR3 DNA follows: TGTGCCAGCAGTCCGGGACAGGGGGCACGAGAGACCCAGTACTTC. It translates to CASSPGQGARETQYF.

The V call is TRBV28, the J call TRBJ2-7; 12 positions agree with TRBD2. Unmatched junction bases numbered 6, after V lost 6 bases and J lost 6 bases. The CDR3 extends over 14 amino acids. Germline values: CDR1 MDHEN, CDR2 SYDVKM. The CDR3 nucleotides are TGTGCCAGCAGCCTAGCGGGAGGGCCGGGCGAGCAGTACTTC. This encodes CASSLAGGPGEQYF.

CDR3 bases: TGCGCCAGCAGCCAAGATGCGGGGGGATATCAGCCCCAGCATTTT. Its protein is CASSQDAGGYQPQHF. The chain couples TRBV4-3 to TRBJ1-5; TRBD1 might be the D (5 bases). Trimming removed 0 bases at V and 5 bases at J, with 11 bases between. CDR1 is LGHNA, CDR2 YSLEER, per germline. The CDR3 is 15 residues long.

As for this clone: Distinct nucleotide sequences in the sample also encode this CDR3. The J gene is TRBJ2-2, the V gene TRBV19; D not resolved. Trimming left V 3 bases short and J 4 bases short, with 3 bases between. Germline V CDR1 and CDR2: LNHDA, SQIVND (reference sequence). The CDR3 has 12 amino acids. In DNA form, the CDR3 reads TGTGCCAGTAGTATCGTCACCGGGGAGCTGTTTTTT. Encoded protein: CASSIVTGELFF.

The rearrangement uses TRBV5-1 and TRBJ1-2; TRBD1 agrees at 7 bases. J lost 6 bases, V lost 0 bases, and 8 bases had no gene match. This CDR3 has 15 amino acids. Germline V gives CDR1 SGHRS, CDR2 YFSETQ. Here the CDR3 DNA reads TGCGCCAGCAGCTTGGGGGAGGGGGCGCGAAATGGCTACACCTTC. Encoded protein: CASSLGEGARNGYTF.